The 28 T cell receptor beta chains below come from one sample, sequenced in a study of beta chain features in type 1 diabetes. Isolated RNA was reverse transcribed in full, so expressed TCRB transcripts were sequenced. Libraries were prepared by immunoSEQ multiplex PCR; TCRdb keeps only in-frame clonotypes and omits some of them. This repertoire shows about 620,000 clones, about a sixth found once; its top ten account for about 0.087%. Material: naive CD4+ T cells from blood. These receptors originate from a man aged 18 to 30 in good health.

This rearrangement joins TRBV6-5 to TRBJ2-1, with TRBD1 as a possible D gene (6 bases). Per the germline V gene, CDR1 is MNHEY and CDR2 is SVGAGI. This CDR3 comprises 13 residues. The V gene lost 2 bases and the J gene lost 15 bases, with 17 bases spanning the gap. The CDR3 here is CASSYGQGWRVFF. Here the CDR3 DNA reads TGTGCCAGCAGTTACGGGCAGGGGTGGAGAGTGTTCTTC.

This clone was detected a few times. The rearrangement links TRBV7-9 to TRBJ2-2; TRBD2 aligns across 8 bases. The V segment lost 4 bases and the J segment 1 base; nucleotides outside the gene matches: 2. Germline CDR1 is SEHNR and CDR2 is FQNEAQ (reference sequence). CDR3 length equals 15 residues. CDR3 bases: TGTGCCAGCAGCTCGGGGGGGATGAACACCGGGGAGCTGTTTTTT. As protein: CASSSGGMNTGELFF. Full variable domain (outside the CDR3, taken from reference TRBV7-9 and TRBJ2-2): DTGVSQNPRHKITKRGQNVTFRCDPISEHNRLYWYRQTLGQGPEFLTYFQNEAQLEKSRLLSDRFSAERPKGSFSTLEIQRTEQGDSAMYLCASSSGGMNTGELFFGEGSRLTVL.

The V and J genes are TRBV7-2 and TRBJ2-5, with D perhaps TRBD2 (6 bases). Looked up from germline, CDR1 is SGHTA and CDR2 is FQGNSA. This CDR3 spans 15 amino acids. Trimming pared 1 base from V and 5 bases from J, leaving 14 bases between. The CDR3: CASSLEVGGMETQYF. CDR3 coding DNA: TGTGCCAGCAGCTTAGAGGTTGGCGGGATGGAGACCCAGTACTTC.

The rearrangement links TRBV9 to TRBJ2-7; TRBD2 aligns across 10 bases. Germline CDR1 SGDLS, CDR2 YYNGEE. The CDR3 runs 15 residues. With V trimmed by 3 bases and J by 2 bases, 5 bases remained unmatched. DNA for the CDR3: TGTGCCAGCAGCGCTAGCGGGGGCCCAACCTACGAGCAGTACTTC. Its protein is CASSASGGPTYEQYF.

V usage is TRBV7-2 and J usage is TRBJ2-5, with TRBD2 matching over 7 bases. J was trimmed by 5 bases and V by 5 bases; bases with no gene match: 11. Germline V gene data show CDR1 as SGHTA and CDR2 as FQGNSA. CDR3 length: 15 residues. CDR3 region: CASSPHGGVGETQYF. CDR3 sequence (DNA): TGTGCCAGCAGCCCCCATGGGGGGGTGGGCGAGACCCAGTACTTC.

This clone was seen a few times. J is TRBJ2-5 and V is TRBV7-2; the D gene is possibly TRBD1 (6 bases). CDR3 length equals 14 residues. V was trimmed by 5 bases and J by 5 bases, leaving 15 bases between them. Per germline, CDR1 SGHTA and CDR2 FQGNSA. Here the CDR3 DNA reads TGTGCCAGCAGCCAAAGACAGGCCAGGGAGACCCAGTACTTC. As protein: CASSQRQARETQYF.

V usage is TRBV4-3 and J usage is TRBJ1-1; D uncertain. The CDR3 is 15 amino acids. The V gene lost 1 base and the J gene lost 0 bases, with 9 bases spanning the gap. Germline lookup yields CDR1 LGHNA and CDR2 YSLEER. The CDR3 loop reads CASSQALLLNTEAFF. The CDR3, as DNA: TGCGCCAGCAGCCAAGCCCTTCTGTTGAACACTGAAGCTTTCTTT.

V usage is TRBV7-8 and J usage is TRBJ2-1; D uncertain. Trimming left V 9 bases short and J 7 bases short, with 25 bases between. In germline, CDR1 is SGHVS, CDR2 FQNEAQ. The CDR3 spans 16 residues. The CDR3 DNA is TGTGCCAGGCGCCAACCTGTAATATTCCCCCCTAATGAGCAGTTCTTC. Its translation is CARRQPVIFPPNEQFF.

Worth noting for this clone: The identical CDR3 is also encoded by other nucleotide sequences in the sample. The V gene is TRBV28, the J gene TRBJ1-1, with a weak D call TRBD1 (5 bases). Trimming took 3 bases from V and 1 from J, leaving 9 bases between them. Germline CDR1 MDHEN, CDR2 SYDVKM. CDR3 length equals 14 residues. The CDR3 DNA follows: TGTGCCAGCAGTTTGAGGCAGGGGAACACTGAAGCTTTCTTT. It translates to CASSLRQGNTEAFF.

The chain carries TRBV18 and TRBJ2-1, with D perhaps TRBD2 (6 bases). Germline lookup yields CDR1 KGHSH and CDR2 LQKENI. Trimming removed 5 bases at V and 6 bases at J, with 17 bases between. The CDR3 length is 15 residues. CDR3 in DNA: TGTGCCAGCTCAAGGGACTCACCCCCTACCAATGAGCAGTTCTTC. Amino acids: CASSRDSPPTNEQFF.

The chain has TRBV10-3 and TRBJ1-2; tentatively, D is TRBD1 (6 bases). Germline CDR1 reads ENHRY; CDR2 reads SYGVKD. The germline V and J ends were trimmed by 10 bases and 8 bases, with 26 bases remaining between them. This CDR3 spans 15 amino acids. CDR3 DNA sequence: TGTGCCACCTCCCGACAGGCCCAAGGACCGTTGGGCTACACCTTC. This sequence encodes CATSRQAQGPLGYTF.

The chain employs TRBV27 and TRBJ2-7; 8 bases map to TRBD2. CDR1 and CDR2 from the germline V gene are MNHEY and SMNVEV (reference sequence). The CDR3 totals 18 residues. V trimming: 5 bases; J trimming: 5 bases; junction bases outside the gene matches: 20. CDR3 sequence reads: CASSPGPGTGTRLHEQYF. The CDR3, as DNA: TGTGCCAGCAGTCCGGGGCCGGGGACCGGGACTAGACTCCACGAGCAGTACTTC.

J is TRBJ2-7 and V is TRBV4-3, with D uncertain. Trimming pared 0 bases from V and 3 bases from J, leaving 9 bases between. Germline CDR1 reads LGHNA; CDR2 reads YSLEER. There are 14 residues in the CDR3. The CDR3 DNA reads as TGCGCCAGCAGCCAAGAGCAGGCCAACTACGAGCAGTACTTC. Translating gives CASSQEQANYEQYF.

This clone was seen more than once but under ten times. This chain joins TRBV7-9 and TRBJ1-3; D possibly corresponds to TRBD1 (6 bases). Per the germline V gene, CDR1 is SEHNR and CDR2 is FQNEAQ (reference sequence). The CDR3 totals 15 residues. Between the trimmed V and J ends, which lost 3 bases and 1 base, there was a span of 10 bases. The CDR3 loop is CASSFTGLSGNTIYF. The CDR3 nucleotides are TGTGCCAGCAGCTTCACAGGGTTGTCTGGAAACACCATATATTTT.

The chain joins TRBV9 to TRBJ2-7; 12 bases match TRBD2. J lost 2 bases, V lost 0 bases, and 3 bases had no gene match. This CDR3 region has 16 residues. The V gene's germline CDR1 is SGDLS and CDR2 YYNGEE. The DNA of the CDR3 is TGTGCCAGCAGCGTAGGACTAGCGGGGGATCCCTACGAGCAGTACTTC. Protein: CASSVGLAGDPYEQYF.

The gene calls are TRBV7-3 and TRBJ1-2; TRBD1 is a possible D gene (5 bases). This CDR3 region has 13 residues. The V gene lost 4 bases and the J gene lost 8 bases, with 14 bases spanning the gap. Germline values: CDR1 SGHTA, CDR2 FQGTGA. CDR3 loop: CASSSWGRSGYTF. The CDR3 DNA reads TGTGCCAGCAGCTCCTGGGGACGCTCAGGCTACACCTTC.

Details on this clone: Different DNA sequences within this sample yield the same CDR3. This chain connects TRBV7-2 to TRBJ2-5; D remains unclear. CDR1 is SGHTA, CDR2 FQGNSA, per germline. The CDR3 loop spans 13 amino acids. V was clipped by 1 base and J by 2 bases, with 5 bases between them. In nucleotides, the CDR3 is TGTGCCAGCAGCTTAGTCAGACAAGAGACCCAGTACTTC. Translation gives CASSLVRQETQYF.

The gene calls are TRBV19 and TRBJ2-6; D possibly uses TRBD1 or TRBD2 (6 bases each). Germline CDR1 is LNHDA and CDR2 is SQIVND (reference sequence). CDR3 length: 17 residues. The V gene lost 3 bases and the J gene lost 2 bases, with 14 bases spanning the gap. The CDR3 here is CASSIGGTSTGANVLTF. As DNA, the CDR3 is TGTGCCAGTAGTATTGGAGGGACATCGACTGGGGCCAACGTCCTGACTTTC.

This rearrangement joins TRBV28 to TRBJ2-1; no clear D. In germline, CDR1 is MDHEN, CDR2 SYDVKM. CDR3 length: 9 residues. With 7 bases removed from V and 15 bases from J, the gap between germline ends came to 10 bases. The CDR3 is CASTHGRFF. The CDR3 region has the DNA TGTGCCAGCACCCATGGTCGGTTCTTC.

The J gene is TRBJ2-3, the V gene TRBV28, with 8 positions matching TRBD2. This CDR3 has 15 residues. J lost 10 bases, V lost 6 bases, and 15 bases had no gene match. The germline gives CDR1 MDHEN, CDR2 SYDVKM. The CDR3 region has the DNA TGTGCCAGCAGCGCCGGGACGGGACTAGTTAGGCCGCAGTATTTT. This encodes CASSAGTGLVRPQYF. Using reference TRBV28 and TRBJ2-3 for the parts outside the CDR3, the full variable domain is DVKVTQSSRYLVKRTGEKVFLECVQDMDHENMFWYRQDPGLGLRLIYFSYDVKMKEKGDIPEGYSVSREKKERFSLILESASTNQTSMYLCASSAGTGLVRPQYFGPGTRLTVL.

This clone was counted between two and nine times. The chain carries TRBV28 and TRBJ2-5; D remains unclear. This CDR3 region has 15 residues. Germline V lookup: CDR1 MDHEN, CDR2 SYDVKM. The V and J ends lost 2 bases and 1 base respectively, with 11 bases between them. As DNA, the CDR3 is TGTGCCAGCAGTTTAGTAGGGCTAACCCAAGAGACCCAGTACTTC. Residues: CASSLVGLTQETQYF.

This clone was detected only a few times. The chain recombines TRBV7-6 with TRBJ2-1; D gene uncertain. V shed 2 bases and J shed 10 bases, with 15 bases lying between them. The length of the CDR3 is 14 residues. Germline V CDR1 and CDR2: SGHVS, FNYEAQ. CDR3 bases: TGTGCCAGCAGCTTACTAGACGGACGTTTAGAGCAGTTCTTC. This encodes CASSLLDGRLEQFF.

J is TRBJ2-3 and V is TRBV27; no clear D gene. Trimming took off 6 bases at V and 5 bases at J, with 12 bases between the two ends. Germline V CDR1 and CDR2: MNHEY, SMNVEV (reference sequence). The CDR3 has 13 residues. CDR3 amino acids: CASSPGSGDTQYF. In nucleotides, the CDR3 is TGTGCCAGCAGCCCCGGATCTGGAGATACGCAGTATTTT.

This chain joins TRBV28 and TRBJ2-7; no clear D gene. The germline gives CDR1 MDHEN, CDR2 SYDVKM. The V end was cut by 0 bases, the J end by 2 bases, with 14 bases between. The CDR3 contains 16 residues. The CDR3 DNA is TGTGCCAGCAGTTTATGGGCCTCTCCTACGGCCTACGAGCAGTACTTC. The encoded protein is CASSLWASPTAYEQYF. Complete variable domain (other parts from reference TRBV28 and TRBJ2-7): DVKVTQSSRYLVKRTGEKVFLECVQDMDHENMFWYRQDPGLGLRLIYFSYDVKMKEKGDIPEGYSVSREKKERFSLILESASTNQTSMYLCASSLWASPTAYEQYFGPGTRLTVT.

This clone was detected only a few times. This chain uses TRBV11-2 with TRBJ1-1, with D possibly being TRBD1 (5 bases). Germline V gene data show CDR1 as SGHAT and CDR2 as FQNNGV. The CDR3 is 13 residues long. The V gene lost 5 bases and the J gene lost 7 bases, with 14 bases spanning the gap. Written as DNA, the CDR3 is TGTGCCAGCAGCCACCTGACAGAAAATGAAGCTTTCTTT. Its protein product is CASSHLTENEAFF.

The J gene is TRBJ2-7, the V gene TRBV29-1; D may be TRBD1 or TRBD2 (5 bases each). Germline lookup yields CDR1 SQVTM and CDR2 ANQGSEA. The CDR3 runs 14 residues. Trimming pared 6 bases from V and 2 bases from J, leaving 17 bases between. The CDR3 DNA is TGCAGCGTGACCGGGACGCCCACACCCTACGAGCAGTACTTC. Translation gives CSVTGTPTPYEQYF.

This clone has a handful of counts. The V and J genes are TRBV2 and TRBJ2-7; D might be TRBD1 (6 bases). Germline V CDR1 and CDR2: SNHLY, FYNNEI. The V end lost 8 bases, the J end lost 2 bases, and 13 bases lay between the germline ends. The CDR3 has 13 residues. CDR3 residues: CASRLTGTYEQYF. For the CDR3, the DNA is TGTGCCAGCCGCCTTACAGGGACCTACGAGCAGTACTTC.

This clone was counted between two and nine times. The CDR3 region has the DNA TGTGCCAGCAGCCGTGGGGCCAGCGATGAGCAGTTCTTC. It codes for CASSRGASDEQFF. The V call is TRBV9, the J call TRBJ2-1, with TRBD1 as a possible D gene (5 bases). Per germline, CDR1 SGDLS and CDR2 YYNGEE. This CDR3 spans 13 amino acids. The V and J ends lost 4 bases and 8 bases respectively, with 13 bases between them.